These 4 T cell receptor beta chains share one sample of origin, sequenced in a study of T cells in Graves' hyperthyroidism and ophthalmopathy (dated by TCRdb to between 2017 and 2020). The library was generated by multiplex PCR. Instrument on record: Illumina HiSeq 2000. The TCR beta CDR3 regions were amplified from the RNA transcripts. The first round of RT-PCR for the TCR CDR3 was performed with the HTBI primer set and the Qiagen OneStep RT-PCR kit. Clones were called with MiXCR by TCRdb after fastp trimmed the public reads at Q25, and only in-frame beta chains were retained. When rows share a CDR3 protein, they turn into one entry using the most common DNA and genes. This sample comprises some 600,000 distinct CDR3 sequences, roughly 14% of them detected only once. The ten largest clonotypes hold almost 6% of the sample. Sequencing was performed on blood. The receptors were sampled from a woman aged 30 to 39 with Graves' hyperthyroidism that later progressed to Graves' ophthalmopathy.

At least ten counts were recorded for this clonotype. The chain recombines TRBV28 with TRBJ1-2; D is unresolved. This CDR3 spans 13 amino acids. V shed 6 bases and J shed 0 bases, with 8 bases lying between them. Looked up from germline, CDR1 is MDHEN and CDR2 is SYDVKM. The CDR3 nucleotides are TGTGCCAGCAGCTCGAGTGCTAACTATGGCTACACCTTC. Translation gives CASSSSANYGYTF.

This clonotype was observed at least ten times. The chain links TRBV30 to TRBJ2-7, with D perhaps given as TRBD1 or TRBD2 (6 bases each). Germline V CDR1 and CDR2: GTSNPN, SVGIG (reference sequence). V shed 2 bases and J shed 6 bases, with 20 bases lying between them. The CDR3 covers 15 residues. The CDR3 region has the DNA TGTGCCTGGAGTAAGACGCAAAGCCGGGGGCGCGAGCAGTACTTC. Amino acid sequence: CAWSKTQSRGREQYF.

This clonotype came up many times. The chain uses TRBV12-3 or TRBV12-4 and TRBJ2-1; 7 nucleotides agree with TRBD1. The junction had 7 bases not matched to a gene; V was cut back by 5 bases and J by 9 bases. This CDR3 comprises 13 residues. Here the CDR3 reads CASSQIRGSEQFF. The CDR3 coding sequence is TGTGCCAGCAGTCAGATCAGGGGGAGTGAGCAGTTCTTC.

This clonotype came up many times. The chain couples TRBV12-3 or TRBV12-4 to TRBJ2-7; 10 bases match TRBD2. The J segment lost 1 base and the V segment lost 5 bases, leaving 8 bases of the junction unmatched. The CDR3 loop spans 16 amino acids. The CDR3 loop reads CASSPTSGKRSYEQYF. DNA for the CDR3: TGTGCCAGCAGTCCTACTAGCGGGAAGAGGTCCTACGAGCAGTACTTC.